A single T cell receptor (beta chain) is shown here with its context. The repertoire was sequenced with immunoSEQ multiplex PCR; TCRdb's copy has only in-frame clones and lacks some. Counted here are some 46,000 clones, 80% to 90% occurring once; the ten biggest clones make up under 0.9%. The sample originates from a study of memory CD8 T cells in hepatitis C reinfection. Documented time point: late/post reinfection, 12 to 24 weeks after detection. TCR sequencing was done directly ex vivo on sorted cells, without expansion in vitro. The Montreal HEPCO cohort supplied donors who inject drugs. J was trimmed by 5 bases and V by 6 bases; bases with no gene match: 15. The CDR3 consists of 16 residues. CDR1 and CDR2 from the germline V gene are LNHDA and SQIVND (reference sequence).

The TCR comes from a man between 18 and 35 years old with hepatitis C virus infection. The genes are TRBV19 and TRBJ1-2, with 7 bases aligning to TRBD1. Sequencing used naive CD8+ T cells sorted from blood. In DNA, the CDR3 is TGTGCCAGTAGCTCTCTCGGACAGGTTACTCTTTATGGCTACACCTTC. Translation gives CASSSLGQVTLYGYTF.